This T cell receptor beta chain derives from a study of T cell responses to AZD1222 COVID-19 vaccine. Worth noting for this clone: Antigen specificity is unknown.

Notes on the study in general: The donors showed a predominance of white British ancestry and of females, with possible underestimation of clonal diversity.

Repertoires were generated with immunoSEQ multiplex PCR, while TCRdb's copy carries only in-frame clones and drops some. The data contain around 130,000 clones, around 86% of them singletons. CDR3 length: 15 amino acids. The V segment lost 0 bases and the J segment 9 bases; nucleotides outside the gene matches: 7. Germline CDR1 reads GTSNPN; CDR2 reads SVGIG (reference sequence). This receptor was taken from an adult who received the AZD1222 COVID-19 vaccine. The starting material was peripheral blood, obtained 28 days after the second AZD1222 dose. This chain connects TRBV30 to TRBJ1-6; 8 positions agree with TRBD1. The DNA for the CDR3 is TGTGCCTGGAGTGTACACCGGCAGGGGGCTTCACCCCTCCACTTT. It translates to CAWSVHRQGASPLHF. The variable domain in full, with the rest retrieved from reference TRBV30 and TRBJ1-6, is SQTIHQWPATLVQPVGSPLSLECTVEGTSNPNLYWYRQAAGRGLQLLFYSVGIGQISSEVPQNLSASRPQDRQFILSSKKLLLSDSGFYLCAWSVHRQGASPLHFGNGTRLTVT.